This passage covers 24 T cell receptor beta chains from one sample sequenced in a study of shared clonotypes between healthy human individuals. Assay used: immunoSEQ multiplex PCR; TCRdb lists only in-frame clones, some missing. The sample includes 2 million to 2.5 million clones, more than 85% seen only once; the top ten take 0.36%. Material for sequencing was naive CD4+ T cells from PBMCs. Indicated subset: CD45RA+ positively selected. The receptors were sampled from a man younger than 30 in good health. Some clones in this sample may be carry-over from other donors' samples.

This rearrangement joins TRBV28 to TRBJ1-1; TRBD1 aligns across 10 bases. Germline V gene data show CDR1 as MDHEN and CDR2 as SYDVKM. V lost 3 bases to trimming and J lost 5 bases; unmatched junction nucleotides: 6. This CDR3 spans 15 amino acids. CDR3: CASSFKGQGGTEAFF. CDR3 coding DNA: TGTGCCAGCAGTTTTAAAGGACAGGGGGGGACTGAAGCTTTCTTT.

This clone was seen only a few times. The CDR3 protein is CASSDSSQGQVAFF. CDR3 bases: TGTGCCAGCAGTGACTCGAGCCAGGGACAGGTCGCTTTCTTT. The chain couples TRBV6-4 to TRBJ1-1; 8 bases fit TRBD1. CDR1 and CDR2 from the germline V gene are MRHNA and SNTAGT. V lost 0 bases and J lost 11; bases outside the gene matches: 8. CDR3 length: 14 residues.

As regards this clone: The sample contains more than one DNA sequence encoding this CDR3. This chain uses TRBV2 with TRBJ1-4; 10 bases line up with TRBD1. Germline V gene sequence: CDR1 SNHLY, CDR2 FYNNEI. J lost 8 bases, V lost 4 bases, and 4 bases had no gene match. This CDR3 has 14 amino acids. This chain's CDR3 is CASSGQGAGEKLFF. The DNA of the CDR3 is TGTGCCAGCAGTGGACAGGGGGCAGGCGAAAAACTGTTTTTT. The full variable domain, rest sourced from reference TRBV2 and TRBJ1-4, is EPEVTQTPSHQVTQMGQEVILRCVPISNHLYFYWYRQILGQKVEFLVSFYNNEISEKSEIFDDQFSVERPDGSNFTLKIRSTKLEDSAMYFCASSGQGAGEKLFFGSGTQLSVL.

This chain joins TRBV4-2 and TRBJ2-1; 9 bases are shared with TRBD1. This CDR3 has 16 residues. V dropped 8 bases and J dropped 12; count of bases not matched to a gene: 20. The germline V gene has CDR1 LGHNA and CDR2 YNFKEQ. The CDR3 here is CASLRQGESEVYGQFF. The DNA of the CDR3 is TGTGCCAGCCTTCGACAGGGGGAGTCCGAGGTGTACGGGCAGTTCTTC.

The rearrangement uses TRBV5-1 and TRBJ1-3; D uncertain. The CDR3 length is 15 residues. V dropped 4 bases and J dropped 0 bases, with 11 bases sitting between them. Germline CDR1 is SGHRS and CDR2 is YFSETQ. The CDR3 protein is CASSPERLSGNTIYF. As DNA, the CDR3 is TGCGCCAGCAGCCCCGAGAGACTCTCTGGAAACACCATATATTTT. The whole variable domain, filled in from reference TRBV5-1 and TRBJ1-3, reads KAGVTQTPRYLIKTRGQQVTLSCSPISGHRSVSWYQQTPGQGLQFLFEYFSETQRNKGNFPGRFSGRQFSNSRSEMNVSTLELGDSALYLCASSPERLSGNTIYFGEGSWLTVV.

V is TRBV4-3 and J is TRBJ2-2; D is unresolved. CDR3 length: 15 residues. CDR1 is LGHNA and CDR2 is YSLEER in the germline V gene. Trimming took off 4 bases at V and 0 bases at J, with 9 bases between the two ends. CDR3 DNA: TGCGCCAGCAGCCGGGGAACTACGAACACCGGGGAGCTGTTTTTT. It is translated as CASSRGTTNTGELFF.

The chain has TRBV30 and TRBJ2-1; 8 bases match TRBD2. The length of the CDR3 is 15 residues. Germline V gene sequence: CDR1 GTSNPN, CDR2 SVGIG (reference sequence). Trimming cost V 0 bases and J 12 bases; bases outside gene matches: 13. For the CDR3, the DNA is TGTGCCTGGAGTGTGGGGAGCGGGGGCTTCGAGAGGCAGTTCTTC. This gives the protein CAWSVGSGGFERQFF.

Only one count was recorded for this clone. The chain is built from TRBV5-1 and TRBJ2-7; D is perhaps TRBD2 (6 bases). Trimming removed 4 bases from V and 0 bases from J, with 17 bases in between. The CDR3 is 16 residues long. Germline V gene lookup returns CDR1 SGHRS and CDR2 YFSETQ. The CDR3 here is CASSPGRTTLSYEQYF. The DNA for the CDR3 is TGCGCCAGCAGCCCGGGGCGGACTACCCTCTCCTACGAGCAGTACTTC.

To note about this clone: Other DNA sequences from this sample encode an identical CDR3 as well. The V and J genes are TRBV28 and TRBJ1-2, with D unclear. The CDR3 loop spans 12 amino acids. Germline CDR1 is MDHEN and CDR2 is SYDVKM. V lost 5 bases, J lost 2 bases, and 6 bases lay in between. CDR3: CASSPRNYGYTF. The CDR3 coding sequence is TGTGCCAGCAGTCCTCGAAACTATGGCTACACCTTC.

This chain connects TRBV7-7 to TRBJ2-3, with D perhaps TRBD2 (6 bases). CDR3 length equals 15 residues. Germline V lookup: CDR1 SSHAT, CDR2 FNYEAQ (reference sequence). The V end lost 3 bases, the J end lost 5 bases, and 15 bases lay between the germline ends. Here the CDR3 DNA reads TGTGCCAGCAGCTTGGGACTGGGAGATGGAGATACGCAGTATTTT. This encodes CASSLGLGDGDTQYF.

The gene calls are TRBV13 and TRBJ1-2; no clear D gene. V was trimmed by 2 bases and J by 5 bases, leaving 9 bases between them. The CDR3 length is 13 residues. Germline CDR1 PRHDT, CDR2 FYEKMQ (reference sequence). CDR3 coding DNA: TGTGCCAGCAGCTTAAAGGGCCTTTATGGCTACACCTTC. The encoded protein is CASSLKGLYGYTF.

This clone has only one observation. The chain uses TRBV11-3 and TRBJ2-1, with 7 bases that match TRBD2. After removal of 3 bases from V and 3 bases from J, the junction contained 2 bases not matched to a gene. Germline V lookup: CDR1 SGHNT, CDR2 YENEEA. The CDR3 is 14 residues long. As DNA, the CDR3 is TGTGCCAGCAGCTTGGGCGGGGGCTACAATGAGCAGTTCTTC. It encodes CASSLGGGYNEQFF.

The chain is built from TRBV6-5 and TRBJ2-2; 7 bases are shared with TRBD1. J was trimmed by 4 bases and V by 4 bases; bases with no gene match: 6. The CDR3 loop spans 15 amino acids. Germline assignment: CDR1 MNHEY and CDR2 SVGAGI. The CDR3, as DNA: TGTGCCAGCAGTTCAGGGGGTTTCAGCACCGGGGAGCTGTTTTTT. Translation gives CASSSGGFSTGELFF.

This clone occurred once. The CDR3 reads CSVEVLSETQYF. As DNA, the CDR3 is TGCAGCGTTGAAGTCCTCTCAGAGACCCAGTACTTC. This sequence joins TRBV29-1 and TRBJ2-5; the D is unclear. Trimming removed 1 base from V and 4 bases from J, with 7 bases in between. This CDR3 has 12 residues. The germline V gene encodes CDR1 SQVTM and CDR2 ANQGSEA.

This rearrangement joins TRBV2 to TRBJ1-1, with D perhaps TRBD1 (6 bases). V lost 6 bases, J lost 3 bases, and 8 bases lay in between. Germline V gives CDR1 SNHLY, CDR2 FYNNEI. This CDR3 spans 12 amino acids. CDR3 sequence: CASRDSYTEAFF. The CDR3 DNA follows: TGTGCCAGCAGGGACAGCTACACTGAAGCTTTCTTT.

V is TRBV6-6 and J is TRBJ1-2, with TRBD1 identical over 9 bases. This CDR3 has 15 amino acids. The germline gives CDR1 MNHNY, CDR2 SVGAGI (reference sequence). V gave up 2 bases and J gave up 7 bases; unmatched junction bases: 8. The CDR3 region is CASSYTSGQGPGYTF. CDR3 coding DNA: TGTGCCAGCAGTTACACTTCGGGACAGGGTCCTGGCTACACCTTC.

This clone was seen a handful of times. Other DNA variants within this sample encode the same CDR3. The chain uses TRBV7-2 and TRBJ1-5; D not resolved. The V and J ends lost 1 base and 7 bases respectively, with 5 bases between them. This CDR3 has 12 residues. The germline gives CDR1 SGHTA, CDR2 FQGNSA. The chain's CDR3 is CASSLVGQPQHF. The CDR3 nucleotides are TGTGCCAGCAGCTTAGTTGGGCAGCCCCAGCATTTT.

The DNA for the CDR3 is TGCGCCAGCAGCCCGGCCGCTAGGTCGGGGCACAATGAGCAGTTCTTC. Protein sequence: CASSPAARSGHNEQFF. The rearrangement joins TRBV5-1 to TRBJ2-1; the D gene could be TRBD1 or TRBD2 (5 bases each). The CDR3 is 16 residues long. Trimming took off 4 bases at V and 5 bases at J, with 19 bases between the two ends. Germline CDR1 SGHRS, CDR2 YFSETQ.

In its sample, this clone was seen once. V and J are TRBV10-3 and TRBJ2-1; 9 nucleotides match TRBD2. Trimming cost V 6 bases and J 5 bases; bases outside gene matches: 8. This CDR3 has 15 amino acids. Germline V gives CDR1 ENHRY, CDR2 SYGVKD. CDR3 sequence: CAISLSGSIDNEQFF. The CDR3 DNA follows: TGTGCCATCAGCCTTAGCGGGAGTATCGACAATGAGCAGTTCTTC.

The CDR3 DNA follows: TGTGCCACCAGCTCCCAATCCAGGGGCCCTGACTACACCTTC. The encoded protein is CATSSQSRGPDYTF. The chain is built from TRBV15 and TRBJ1-2; tentatively, D is TRBD1 (6 bases). The CDR3 contains 14 residues. From germline, CDR1 is LNHNV and CDR2 YYDKDF (reference sequence). The V end lost 5 bases, the J end lost 10 bases, and 20 bases lay between the germline ends.

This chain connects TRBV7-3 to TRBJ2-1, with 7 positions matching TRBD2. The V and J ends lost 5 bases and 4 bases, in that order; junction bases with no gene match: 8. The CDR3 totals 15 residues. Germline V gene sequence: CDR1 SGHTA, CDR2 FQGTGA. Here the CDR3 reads CASSRQGGRYNEQFF. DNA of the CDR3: TGTGCCAGCAGCCGCCAGGGAGGGAGATACAATGAGCAGTTCTTC. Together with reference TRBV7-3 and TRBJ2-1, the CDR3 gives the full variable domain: GAGVSQTPSNKVTEKGKYVELRCDPISGHTALYWYRQSLGQGPEFLIYFQGTGAADDSGLPNDRFFAVRPEGSVSTLKIQRTERGDSAVYLCASSRQGGRYNEQFFGPGTRLTVL.

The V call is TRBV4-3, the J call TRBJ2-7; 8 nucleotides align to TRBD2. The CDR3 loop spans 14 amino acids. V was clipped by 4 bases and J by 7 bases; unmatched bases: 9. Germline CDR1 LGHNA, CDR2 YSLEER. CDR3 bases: TGCGCCAGCAGCCTTAGGACTAGCCTTGGAGAGCAGTACTTC. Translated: CASSLRTSLGEQYF.

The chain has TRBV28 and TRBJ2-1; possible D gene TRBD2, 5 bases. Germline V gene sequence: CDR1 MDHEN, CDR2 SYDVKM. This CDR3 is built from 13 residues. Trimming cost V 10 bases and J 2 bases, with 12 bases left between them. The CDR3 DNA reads TGTGCCACCCTGGGGAGCCCCTACAATGAGCAGTTCTTC. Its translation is CATLGSPYNEQFF.

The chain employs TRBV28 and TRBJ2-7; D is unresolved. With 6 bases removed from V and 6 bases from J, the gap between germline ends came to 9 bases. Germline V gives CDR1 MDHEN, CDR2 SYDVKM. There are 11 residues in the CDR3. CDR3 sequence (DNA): TGTGCCAGCAGCCTGCATGGCGAGCAGTACTTC. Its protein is CASSLHGEQYF.